This T cell receptor beta chain emerged from a study of memory B cells and T cells in multiple sclerosis. Study conclusions and caveats: Shared clonotype counts depended on differing compartment clone-set sizes and were normalized.

The V gene's germline CDR1 is MGHDK and CDR2 SYGVNS. V was pared by 1 base and J by 7 bases, with 10 bases between. The CDR3 is 13 residues long. This clone was seen once. Its target is unknown. Profiling relied on immunoSEQ multiplex PCR, and the TCRdb table lists in-frame clones only, not all of them. There are 550 to 750 clones in the sample; roughly 85% occur only once, and about 13% lies in the top ten. What was sequenced was brain tissue. The chain has TRBV25-1 and TRBJ1-1; D unresolved. The TCR comes from a human donor with multiple sclerosis. CDR3: CASSESVFGEAFF. The CDR3 DNA follows: TGTGCCAGCAGTGAATCAGTTTTTGGTGAAGCTTTCTTT. Full variable domain (rest looked up from reference TRBV25-1 and TRBJ1-1): EADIYQTPRYLVIGTGKKITLECSQTMGHDKMYWYQQDPGMELHLIHYSYGVNSTEKGDLSSESTVSRIRTEHFPLTLESARPSHTSQYLCASSESVFGEAFFGQGTRLTVV.